These 20 T cell receptor beta chains were sequenced from one sample in a study of shared clonotypes between healthy human individuals. Method: immunoSEQ multiplex PCR; TCRdb's copy keeps in-frame clones and lacks some. The sample has around 1.1 million clones, 70% to 85% seen once; the top ten hold 0.89%. Sequenced: memory CD4+ T cells from PBMCs. Subset in this sample: CD45RA-negative fraction. The receptors were gathered from a man between 18 and 35 years old in good health. Some clones in this sample may be carry-over from other donors' samples.

The chain combines TRBV2 with TRBJ2-3; maybe TRBD1 (8 bases). The CDR3 spans 13 residues. Germline CDR1 reads SNHLY; CDR2 reads FYNNEI. V was pared by 8 bases and J by 3 bases, with 12 bases between. CDR3 residues: CASGGDRTDTQYF. The CDR3 DNA sequence: TGTGCCAGCGGGGGGGACAGGACAGATACGCAGTATTTT.

As concerns this clone: A much more abundant neighbour one base away suggests this may be a read error. Other nucleotide sequences in the sample specify the same CDR3. This sequence joins TRBV12-2 and TRBJ2-3; TRBD2 is the table's D call and was not checked against the DNA. TRBV12-2 is a recognized pseudogene. This CDR3 has 18 amino acids. CDR3: CASRQHDSPSGDTDTQYF. The DNA for the CDR3 is TGTGCAAGTCGCCAACACGATAGCCCTAGCGGGGACACAGATACGCAATATTTT.

A word on this clone: The sample carries other DNA sequences with the same CDR3. The J gene is TRBJ2-1, the V gene TRBV4-2; perhaps TRBD1 as D (6 bases). The V gene lost 0 bases and the J gene lost 6 bases, with 9 bases spanning the gap. Per the germline V gene, CDR1 is LGHNA and CDR2 is YNFKEQ. This CDR3 has 14 amino acids. CDR3: CASSQDLRGNEQFF. The DNA of the CDR3 is TGTGCCAGCAGCCAAGATCTCAGGGGCAATGAGCAGTTCTTC.

This clone was seen a few times. V and J are TRBV2 and TRBJ1-1; D ambiguous. Germline V gene data show CDR1 as SNHLY and CDR2 as FYNNEI. V was clipped by 1 base and J by 5 bases, with 11 bases between them. The CDR3 has 14 residues. CDR3 sequence: CASSEGGYETEAFF. The CDR3 DNA follows: TGTGCCAGCAGTGAAGGGGGTTACGAGACTGAAGCTTTCTTT.

The chain uses TRBV6-5 and TRBJ2-7; 9 positions match TRBD2. Germline V lookup: CDR1 MNHEY, CDR2 SVGAGI. This CDR3 region has 15 residues. Trimming at V came to 7 bases and at J to 3 bases, leaving 10 bases not matched to a gene. CDR3 residues: CASTGGQRGDYEQYF. DNA of the CDR3: TGTGCCAGCACGGGAGGCCAGCGGGGGGACTACGAGCAGTACTTC.

This clone is a singleton in its sample. The V gene is TRBV11-3, the J gene TRBJ2-1; D may be TRBD1 (5 bases). The CDR3 is made up of 11 amino acids. CDR1 SGHNT and CDR2 YENEEA come from the germline V gene. The V end was cut by 6 bases, the J end by 8 bases, with 8 bases between. CDR3 sequence (DNA): TGTGCCAGCAGTGACAGCCATGAGCAGTTCTTC. This encodes CASSDSHEQFF.

The chain carries TRBV11-2 and TRBJ2-1, with 10 bases lining up with TRBD2. V was pared by 2 bases and J by 8 bases, with 6 bases of the junction left unmatched. Germline V lookup: CDR1 SGHAT, CDR2 FQNNGV. The CDR3 is made up of 15 amino acids. CDR3 sequence reads: CASSLLSGRVDEQFF. CDR3 DNA sequence: TGTGCCAGCAGCTTATTAAGCGGGAGGGTCGATGAGCAGTTCTTC.

The V call is TRBV5-6, the J call TRBJ2-5; possibly TRBD1 or TRBD2 for D (5 bases each). The CDR3 consists of 14 residues. CDR1 is SGHDT, CDR2 YYEEEE, per germline. Trimming left V 3 bases short and J 5 bases short, with 14 bases between. The CDR3 loop is CASSSGAGGETQYF. The CDR3 DNA reads TGTGCCAGCAGCTCTGGGGCCGGCGGGGAGACCCAGTACTTC. Filled out from reference TRBV5-6 and TRBJ2-5, the complete variable domain reads DAGVTQSPTHLIKTRGQQVTLRCSPKSGHDTVSWYQQALGQGPQFIFQYYEEEERQRGNFPDRFSGHQFPNYSSELNVNALLLGDSALYLCASSSGAGGETQYFGPGTRLLVL.

This chain uses TRBV4-1 with TRBJ2-7, with D perhaps matching TRBD1 (5 bases). Germline V lookup: CDR1 MGHRA, CDR2 YSYEKL. V gave up 0 bases and J gave up 3 bases, with 12 bases separating them. The length of the CDR3 is 15 residues. The CDR3 reads CASSQESTGYYEQYF. As DNA, the CDR3 is TGCGCCAGCAGCCAAGAATCAACAGGTTACTACGAGCAGTACTTC.

V is TRBV9 and J is TRBJ2-7; D is possibly TRBD2 (6 bases). This CDR3 has 15 residues. Germline-derived CDR1 and CDR2 are SGDLS and YYNGEE. Trimming shortened V by 1 base and J by 7 bases, and 18 bases separated the two germline ends. The CDR3 coding sequence is TGTGCCAGCAGCGTATCCCCCGGGGGTTCTGGGGAGCAGTACTTC. It codes for CASSVSPGGSGEQYF.

This chain uses TRBV7-3 with TRBJ1-4; D is uncertain. CDR3 length: 13 residues. In germline, CDR1 is SGHTA, CDR2 FQGTGA. Trimming cost V 5 bases and J 6 bases, with 10 bases left between them. The CDR3 DNA reads as TGTGCCAGCAGCCTAGGACCAGATGAAAAACTGTTTTTT. Its protein is CASSLGPDEKLFF.

V gene TRBV5-1 combines with J gene TRBJ2-5, with 10 bases fitting TRBD1. From germline, CDR1 is SGHRS and CDR2 YFSETQ. The junction had 4 bases not matched to a gene; V was cut back by 5 bases and J by 3 bases. The CDR3 totals 14 residues. CDR3 amino acids: CASRTGTGEETQYF. Written as DNA, the CDR3 is TGCGCCAGCAGGACCGGGACAGGGGAAGAGACCCAGTACTTC. The full variable domain, rest sourced from reference TRBV5-1 and TRBJ2-5, is KAGVTQTPRYLIKTRGQQVTLSCSPISGHRSVSWYQQTPGQGLQFLFEYFSETQRNKGNFPGRFSGRQFSNSRSEMNVSTLELGDSALYLCASRTGTGEETQYFGPGTRLLVL.

V usage is TRBV2 and J usage is TRBJ2-3; TRBD1 matches 7 bases. The germline gives CDR1 SNHLY, CDR2 FYNNEI. V shed 9 bases, J shed 11 bases, and the junction held 11 bases outside the gene matches. This CDR3 is 12 amino acids long. Written as DNA, the CDR3 is TGTGCCAGTATACGAGGGGGCATCAAGCAGTATTTT. Protein sequence: CASIRGGIKQYF.

As to this clone: Other DNA sequences of this sample code for an identical CDR3. This rearrangement joins TRBV18 to TRBJ1-2; a weak D match, TRBD1 (6 bases). Germline loops: CDR1 KGHSH, CDR2 LQKENI. This CDR3 is 13 amino acids long. Trimming pared 3 bases from V and 2 bases from J, leaving 7 bases between. The CDR3 nucleotides read TGTGCCAGCTCACCGGACAGAAACTATGGCTACACCTTC. The encoded protein is CASSPDRNYGYTF. The whole variable domain, remainder taken from reference TRBV18 and TRBJ1-2, is NAGVMQNPRHLVRRRGQEARLRCSPMKGHSHVYWYRQLPEEGLKFMVYLQKENIIDESGMPKERFSAEFPKEGPSILRIQQVVRGDSAAYFCASSPDRNYGYTFGSGTRLTVV.

The chain joins TRBV5-8 to TRBJ1-6; D unclear. The ends were cut back, 7 bases at V and 3 bases at J, with 2 bases in the middle. Germline values: CDR1 SGHTS, CDR2 YDEGEE. This CDR3 is 11 amino acids long. CDR3 protein: CASRYNSPLHF. The CDR3 bases are TGTGCCAGCCGCTATAATTCACCCCTCCACTTT.

V usage is TRBV2 and J usage is TRBJ1-2, with D perhaps TRBD1 (6 bases). Germline V lookup: CDR1 SNHLY, CDR2 FYNNEI. V was clipped by 4 bases and J by 4 bases, with 16 bases between them. The CDR3 is 15 residues long. CDR3: CASSATGWGAYGYTF. As DNA, the CDR3 is TGTGCCAGCAGTGCGACGGGTTGGGGGGCCTATGGCTACACCTTC.

In this sample, this clone turned up a few times. The chain uses TRBV11-2 and TRBJ1-2, with D possibly matching TRBD1 (6 bases). Germline V gene data show CDR1 as SGHAT and CDR2 as FQNNGV. The CDR3 has 14 amino acids. With 6 bases removed from V and 4 bases from J, the gap between germline ends came to 15 bases. The CDR3 loop is CASRIDRSIYGYTF. In nucleotides, the CDR3 is TGTGCCAGCAGAATCGACAGGAGCATCTATGGCTACACCTTC.

Comments on this clone: The same CDR3 arises from other DNA sequences in this sample as well. The rearrangement joins TRBV2 to TRBJ2-7, with TRBD1 as a possible D gene (5 bases). This CDR3 contains 12 residues. Germline V gene sequence: CDR1 SNHLY, CDR2 FYNNEI. V dropped 6 bases and J dropped 3 bases, with 9 bases sitting between them. CDR3 region: CASRTDSYEQYF. In DNA form, the CDR3 reads TGTGCCAGCAGGACAGACAGCTACGAGCAGTACTTC.

In its sample, this clone was seen once. The CDR3, as DNA: TGTGCCTGGAGGGAGGGTACCACAGGGGGCACATACAATTCACCCCTCCACTTT. As protein: CAWREGTTGGTYNSPLHF. The chain couples TRBV30 to TRBJ1-6; 9 positions agree with TRBD1. V trimming: 3 bases; J trimming: 7 bases; junction bases outside the gene matches: 16. Germline V gives CDR1 GTSNPN, CDR2 SVGIG (reference sequence). The CDR3 is 18 amino acids.

The J gene is TRBJ2-1, the V gene TRBV9; a weak D match, TRBD1 (5 bases). Germline CDR1 SGDLS, CDR2 YYNGEE. The CDR3 is made up of 14 amino acids. Deletions cut 4 bases from V and 5 bases from J, with 13 bases between. The CDR3 DNA is TGTGCCAGCAGCAGAGGCCAGGGCGACAATGAGCAGTTCTTC. The encoded protein is CASSRGQGDNEQFF.